What follows are 20 T cell receptor beta chains derived from one specimen sequenced in a study of blood T cell repertoires in COVID-19 (dated by TCRdb to the early 2020s). Libraries came from the immunoSEQ multiplex PCR assay. In its TCRdb copy, this immuneACCESS table keeps in-frame sequences only and misses some clones. Where compared with another copy, unresolved V genes explain less than half of these, and the others have no known cause. The sample profile shows around 380,000 clones; roughly four fifths of them were found once. Around 1% of the sample is taken by the ten largest. The sample comprised peripheral blood. Receptors originate from a human donor with acute or convalescent COVID-19. The donor label of this sample is uncertain.

This chain connects TRBV3-1 (or the pseudogene TRBV3-2) to TRBJ1-1, with 8 bases that match TRBD1. Per the germline V gene, CDR1 is LGHDT and CDR2 is YNNKEL (reference sequence). V gave up 4 bases and J gave up 1 base; unmatched junction bases: 5. The CDR3 has 15 amino acids. In DNA form, the CDR3 reads TGTGCCAGCAGCCGCCACGACAGGGGGAACACTGAAGCTTTCTTT. Its protein is CASSRHDRGNTEAFF.

The rearrangement joins TRBV5-4 to TRBJ1-2; D gene unclear. Between the trimmed V and J ends, which lost 1 base and 6 bases, there was a span of 13 bases. This CDR3 has 14 amino acids. Germline V CDR1 and CDR2: SGHNT, YYREEE (reference sequence). Written as DNA, the CDR3 is TGTGCCAGCAGCTTGTTTGAGTTGAGCCATGGCTACACCTTC. It is translated as CASSLFELSHGYTF.

The rearrangement joins TRBV7-9 to TRBJ1-1; D unresolved. This CDR3 spans 13 amino acids. V lost 2 bases and J 5 bases, leaving 9 bases between the germline ends. CDR1 and CDR2 (germline): SEHNR, FQNEAQ (reference sequence). The CDR3 nucleotides are TGTGCCAGCAGCTTAAAGGAGAGAACTGAAGCTTTCTTT. Translating gives CASSLKERTEAFF.

This clone was seen once. The rearrangement uses TRBV9 and TRBJ2-7, with a weak D call TRBD2 (5 bases). The V and J ends lost 3 bases and 0 bases respectively, with 16 bases between them. The CDR3 has 16 amino acids. Germline V gene data show CDR1 as SGDLS and CDR2 as YYNGEE. The CDR3 sequence is CASSEGPGTSSYEQYF. The CDR3 coding sequence is TGTGCCAGCAGCGAGGGCCCCGGTACTAGCTCCTACGAGCAGTACTTC.

This clone was recorded once. J is TRBJ1-5 and V is TRBV28; D remains ambiguous. The length of the CDR3 is 13 residues. Trimming took 3 bases from V and 5 from J, leaving 8 bases between them. CDR1 and CDR2 (germline): MDHEN, SYDVKM. CDR3 residues: CASSFDMYQPQHF. Here the CDR3 DNA reads TGTGCCAGCAGTTTCGACATGTATCAGCCCCAGCATTTT. The whole variable domain, remainder taken from reference TRBV28 and TRBJ1-5, is DVKVTQSSRYLVKRTGEKVFLECVQDMDHENMFWYRQDPGLGLRLIYFSYDVKMKEKGDIPEGYSVSREKKERFSLILESASTNQTSMYLCASSFDMYQPQHFGDGTRLSIL.

This clone has a handful of counts. The chain uses TRBV7-9 and TRBJ2-3; D possibly corresponds to TRBD2 (5 bases). The germline V gene encodes CDR1 SEHNR and CDR2 FQNEAQ (reference sequence). The CDR3 has 14 residues. The V and J ends lost 5 bases and 1 base respectively, with 10 bases between them. The CDR3 sequence is CASSLSDRTDTQYF. The CDR3 region has the DNA TGTGCCAGCAGCCTTAGCGATCGCACAGATACGCAGTATTTT.

The chain joins TRBV9 to TRBJ1-2; 7 nucleotides agree with TRBD1. V shed 6 bases, J shed 8 bases, and the junction held 4 bases outside the gene matches. The length of the CDR3 is 11 residues. Germline CDR1 and CDR2: SGDLS and YYNGEE. Here the CDR3 reads CASNRGHGYTF. Here the CDR3 DNA reads TGTGCCAGCAACAGGGGACACGGCTACACCTTC.

V is TRBV5-1 and J is TRBJ2-2; D is uncertain. Trimming cost V 2 bases and J 6 bases, with 14 bases left between them. Germline V gene lookup returns CDR1 SGHRS and CDR2 YFSETQ. There are 15 residues in the CDR3. Here the CDR3 reads CASSFGSGPSGELFF. CDR3 in DNA: TGCGCCAGCAGCTTCGGTTCAGGTCCATCCGGGGAGCTGTTTTTT.

The chain combines TRBV11-2 with TRBJ2-5, with a tentative D call TRBD2 (6 bases). Looked up from germline, CDR1 is SGHAT and CDR2 is FQNNGV. The CDR3 sequence is 16 residues long. Trimming pared 2 bases from V and 4 bases from J, leaving 17 bases between. The CDR3 here is CASSLNGAGFAETQYF. The CDR3 bases are TGTGCCAGCAGCTTAAATGGGGCGGGGTTCGCAGAGACCCAGTACTTC. Combining the CDR3 with reference TRBV11-2 and TRBJ2-5 gives the whole variable domain EAGVAQSPRYKIIEKRQSVAFWCNPISGHATLYWYQQILGQGPKLLIQFQNNGVVDDSQLPKDRFSAERLKGVDSTLKIQPAKLEDSAVYLCASSLNGAGFAETQYFGPGTRLLVL.

The rearrangement links TRBV25-1 to TRBJ1-2; 9 bases are shared with TRBD1. V dropped 4 bases and J dropped 8; count of bases not matched to a gene: 5. The CDR3 contains 13 residues. Per germline, CDR1 MGHDK and CDR2 SYGVNS. CDR3: CASSGGQGRGYTF. Here the CDR3 DNA reads TGTGCCAGCAGTGGGGGACAGGGTCGGGGCTACACCTTC.

This rearrangement joins TRBV5-1 to TRBJ2-3; 10 bases align to TRBD1. The ends lost 5 bases at V and 2 bases at J; junction bases unmatched: 14. Germline V CDR1 and CDR2: SGHRS, YFSETQ. The CDR3 is 18 amino acids. The CDR3 spells CASRYSPGTGVLTDTQYF. CDR3 coding DNA: TGCGCCAGCAGGTACAGTCCCGGGACAGGGGTTCTCACAGATACGCAGTATTTT.

V and J are TRBV6-5 and TRBJ1-2; the match to TRBD1 covers 11 bases. CDR1 MNHEY and CDR2 SVGAGI come from the germline V gene. This CDR3 is built from 15 residues. Trimming at V came to 6 bases and at J to 6 bases, leaving 9 bases not matched to a gene. The CDR3 coding sequence is TGTGCCAGCAGCCTACGGACAGGGGGCGTGCATGGCTACACCTTC. It is translated as CASSLRTGGVHGYTF.

The J gene is TRBJ2-3, the V gene TRBV7-9; TRBD2 agrees at 10 bases. Germline values: CDR1 SEHNR, CDR2 FQNEAQ (reference sequence). The J segment lost 0 bases and the V segment lost 0 bases, leaving 0 bases of the junction unmatched. This CDR3 spans 16 amino acids. CDR3 residues: CASSLATSGSTDTQYF. In nucleotides, the CDR3 is TGTGCCAGCAGCTTAGCGACTAGCGGGAGCACAGATACGCAGTATTTT.

The V and J genes are TRBV5-1 and TRBJ2-7, with 9 bases fitting TRBD2. The CDR3 contains 15 residues. In germline, CDR1 is SGHRS, CDR2 YFSETQ. V gave up 4 bases and J gave up 7 bases; unmatched junction bases: 12. The CDR3 sequence: CASSGAGLATGEQYF. The CDR3 region has the DNA TGCGCCAGCAGCGGAGCCGGACTAGCGACGGGGGAGCAGTACTTC.

The chain has TRBV14 and TRBJ2-7, with D possibly matching TRBD1 (6 bases). Germline CDR1 is SGHDN and CDR2 is FVKESK. This CDR3 contains 12 residues. V gave up 1 base and J gave up 6 bases, with 7 bases separating them. CDR3: CASSQVQGEQYF. Here the CDR3 DNA reads TGTGCCAGCAGCCAAGTACAGGGCGAGCAGTACTTC.

This chain joins TRBV6-5 and TRBJ2-1; the D gene is possibly TRBD1 (5 bases). Trimming shortened V by 2 bases and J by 6 bases, and 14 bases separated the two germline ends. Germline V CDR1 and CDR2: MNHEY, SVGAGI. The CDR3 loop spans 15 amino acids. CDR3 region: CASSYGRRQSNEQFF. Here the CDR3 DNA reads TGTGCCAGCAGTTACGGCCGCCGACAGTCCAATGAGCAGTTCTTC.

The genes are TRBV5-1 and TRBJ2-3; no clear D gene. The CDR3 has 15 residues. Germline CDR1 SGHRS, CDR2 YFSETQ. The V gene lost 0 bases and the J gene lost 1 base, with 9 bases spanning the gap. In nucleotides, the CDR3 is TGCGCCAGCAGCTTGGTCGTAGTAGGCACAGATACGCAGTATTTT. It yields the protein CASSLVVVGTDTQYF.

The chain has TRBV21-1 and TRBJ2-1; TRBD1 is the table's D call, not checked against the DNA. TRBV21-1 is a known pseudogene. The CDR3 covers 16 residues. CDR3 coding DNA: TGTGCCAGCACCCCCGGAGACAGGGTGGTATATAATGAGCAGTTCTTC. Its translation is CASTPGDRVVYNEQFF.

The V gene is TRBV5-1, the J gene TRBJ1-1, with D unclear. The V and J ends lost 4 bases and 1 base respectively, with 8 bases between them. Germline-derived CDR1 and CDR2 are SGHRS and YFSETQ. This CDR3 spans 13 amino acids. The CDR3 DNA reads as TGCGCCAGCAGCCTACACAGGAACACTGAAGCTTTCTTT. As protein: CASSLHRNTEAFF.

V and J are TRBV5-1 and TRBJ1-1, with TRBD1 as a possible D gene (6 bases). The V end was cut by 3 bases, the J end by 1 base, with 13 bases between. CDR1 and CDR2 from the germline V gene are SGHRS and YFSETQ. The length of the CDR3 is 15 residues. The CDR3 bases are TGCGCCAGCAGCTCGGGGGGGACATCGAACACTGAAGCTTTCTTT. It specifies CASSSGGTSNTEAFF. The full variable domain, with the rest looked up from reference TRBV5-1 and TRBJ1-1, is KAGVTQTPRYLIKTRGQQVTLSCSPISGHRSVSWYQQTPGQGLQFLFEYFSETQRNKGNFPGRFSGRQFSNSRSEMNVSTLELGDSALYLCASSSGGTSNTEAFFGQGTRLTVV.